The entry that follows covers one T cell receptor (beta chain) sequence. These data originate in a study of blood T cell repertoires in COVID-19. The assay was immunoSEQ multiplex PCR, and TCRdb's table has in-frame clones only and misses some. This sample has under 250,000 clones; roughly 85% occur once, and the top ten carry around 9.8%. The junction had 9 bases not matched to a gene; V was cut back by 3 bases and J by 8 bases. Germline loops: CDR1 SGHTA, CDR2 FQGNSA. This CDR3 has 16 residues. This clonotype was sampled from a woman in her forties or fifties with acute COVID-19. The chain couples TRBV7-2 to TRBJ2-7, with TRBD2 matching over 14 bases. What was sequenced was PBMCs or T cells enriched from blood (not recorded which). The CDR3 DNA sequence: TGTGCCAGCAGCTTTGGGACTAGCGGGGGTAGGGGAAAGCAGTACTTC. The encoded protein is CASSFGTSGGRGKQYF.